Listed here are 21 T cell receptor beta chains from one sample, sequenced in a study of monozygotic twins with inflammatory bowel disease. TCRdb derives one entry per CDR3 protein from the 5' RACE reads, leaving out DNA. The table counts more than 300,000 distinct CDR3 sequences; approximately 5.4% lies in the top ten. The sequenced sample was blood. Receptors originate from a human donor with ulcerative colitis or Crohn's disease, or a healthy co-twin of an affected twin (not recorded which).

V gene TRBV5-4 combines with J gene TRBJ2-1; TCRdb reports TRBD2, a call that lacks DNA to check it against. Germline CDR1 is SGHNT and CDR2 is YYREEE (reference sequence). The CDR3 has 16 residues. The chain's CDR3 is CARSTSGATFVYEQFF.

The chain couples TRBV20-1 to TRBJ1-4; lacking DNA, the TRBD1 call made by TCRdb goes unchecked. Per the germline V gene, CDR1 is DFQATT and CDR2 is SNEGSKA (reference sequence). CDR3 size: 15 residues. The CDR3 sequence is CSARDTDRLNEKLFF.

The chain employs TRBV12-3 or TRBV12-4 and TRBJ2-5; lacking DNA, the TRBD2 call made by TCRdb goes unchecked. The CDR3 is made up of 14 amino acids. CDR3 sequence: CASSPPGLGRTQYF.

The rearrangement joins TRBV5-1 to TRBJ2-3; lacking DNA, the TRBD2 call made by TCRdb goes unchecked. Germline V CDR1 and CDR2: SGHRS, YFSETQ. This CDR3 contains 16 residues. The CDR3 here is CASSGGLAGVTDTQYF.

The chain combines TRBV5-5 with TRBJ2-5; TCRdb proposes TRBD1, but this gene call is untestable without DNA. Germline V gene data show CDR1 as SGHKS and CDR2 as YYEKEE (reference sequence). The CDR3 length is 16 residues. CDR3: CASSLGLSSGQETQYF.

The CDR3 loop is CASRLHSAGGTYEQYF. The V gene is TRBV5-1, the J gene TRBJ2-7; TCRdb designates TRBD2, a call that cannot be tested without DNA. Germline V lookup: CDR1 SGHRS, CDR2 YFSETQ. This CDR3 has 16 amino acids. Complete variable domain (other parts from reference TRBV5-1 and TRBJ2-7): KAGVTQTPRYLIKTRGQQVTLSCSPISGHRSVSWYQQTPGQGLQFLFEYFSETQRNKGNFPGRFSGRQFSNSRSEMNVSTLELGDSALYLCASRLHSAGGTYEQYFGPGTRLTVT.

The V and J genes are TRBV5-1 and TRBJ2-5; the TCRdb D gene call, TRBD1, has no DNA to confirm it. Germline V gene lookup returns CDR1 SGHRS and CDR2 YFSETQ. The CDR3 totals 16 residues. The CDR3 spells CASSLGPAGVQETQYF.

This chain joins TRBV7-2 and TRBJ2-1; the D call of TRBD2 rests on TCRdb alone, since no DNA is present to check it. The CDR3 loop spans 16 amino acids. The germline gives CDR1 SGHTA, CDR2 FQGNSA. The CDR3 loop reads CASSLGAREGLGEQFF.

The chain employs TRBV12-3 or TRBV12-4 and TRBJ2-7. The CDR3 totals 14 residues. CDR3 protein: CASTIGPAAYEQYF.

The V and J genes are TRBV5-1 and TRBJ2-7. The CDR3 consists of 15 residues. Germline-derived CDR1 and CDR2 are SGHRS and YFSETQ. CDR3 amino acids: CASSFTRRNTYEQYF.

The V gene is TRBV25-1, the J gene TRBJ2-7; TCRdb proposes TRBD1, but this gene call is untestable without DNA. CDR1 and CDR2 from the germline V gene are MGHDK and SYGVNS. The CDR3 is made up of 15 amino acids. The CDR3 region is CASRDTRGWVYEQYF.

The chain recombines TRBV29-1 with TRBJ1-3; without DNA, the TCRdb call of TRBD1 cannot be checked. Germline loops: CDR1 SQVTM, CDR2 ANQGSEA. This CDR3 has 14 residues. The CDR3 reads CSVDRGGSGNTIYF.

The chain links TRBV7-2 to TRBJ2-5; the D call of TRBD1 rests on TCRdb alone, since no DNA is present to check it. The V gene's germline CDR1 is SGHTA and CDR2 FQGNSA. The CDR3 is 15 amino acids. CDR3 in amino acids: CATRRDRGQQETQYF.

V usage is TRBV2 and J usage is TRBJ2-7; TCRdb lists TRBD1, though no DNA is available to test this call. This CDR3 comprises 13 residues. The germline CDR1 and CDR2 sequences are SNHLY and FYNNEI. The CDR3 sequence: CATQGGGSYEQYF.

This chain links TRBV5-1 with TRBJ2-2; TCRdb designates TRBD1, a call that cannot be tested without DNA. Germline loops: CDR1 SGHRS, CDR2 YFSETQ. This CDR3 is built from 14 residues. The CDR3: CASSAQGNTGELFF.

This chain joins TRBV11-3 and TRBJ2-1; as DNA is missing, the TRBD2 call by TCRdb cannot be tested. The CDR3 runs 11 residues. Germline V gene data show CDR1 as SGHNT and CDR2 as YENEEA. The CDR3 loop is CASGIAGEQFF.

The V gene is TRBV7-2, the J gene TRBJ2-6. The germline CDR1 and CDR2 sequences are SGHTA and FQGNSA. The CDR3 is made up of 14 amino acids. The CDR3 sequence: CASSRIYGANVLTF. The whole variable domain, remainder taken from reference TRBV7-2 and TRBJ2-6, is GAGVSQSPSNKVTEKGKDVELRCDPISGHTALYWYRQSLGQGLEFLIYFQGNSAPDKSGLPSDRFSAERTGGSVSTLTIQRTQQEDSAVYLCASSRIYGANVLTFGAGSRLTVL.

V gene TRBV4-3 combines with J gene TRBJ2-3; TCRdb reports TRBD1, a call that lacks DNA to check it against. From germline, CDR1 is LGHNA and CDR2 YSLEER. The CDR3 length is 13 residues. The CDR3 reads CASSHTPADTQYF.

The rearrangement links TRBV5-1 to TRBJ2-7; lacking DNA, the TRBD1 call made by TCRdb goes unchecked. Germline V gives CDR1 SGHRS, CDR2 YFSETQ. This CDR3 has 15 amino acids. CDR3 sequence reads: CASSVTGVGSYEQYF.

The chain couples TRBV7-2 to TRBJ2-1; checking the TCRdb D call of TRBD2 is not possible without DNA. The CDR3 totals 15 residues. Germline CDR1 and CDR2: SGHTA and FQGNSA. The CDR3 here is CASSPTSGGHNEQFF.

The J gene is TRBJ2-1, the V gene TRBV28; lacking DNA, the TRBD1 call made by TCRdb goes unchecked. CDR3 length: 14 amino acids. The germline V gene has CDR1 MDHEN and CDR2 SYDVKM. CDR3 in amino acids: CATGQGQKYNEQFF.